These T cell receptor beta chains were read from a single sample in a study of PD-L1 blockade in urothelial cancer. Data came from immunoSEQ multiplex PCR; TCRdb stores just in-frame clones and leaves some out. The sample lists about 50,000 clones, around 77% occurring once. This sample comprised PBMCs, obtained around atezolizumab (anti-PD-L1) treatment. The receptors stem from a man between 65 and 85 years old with urothelial cancer. The CDR3 runs from the conserved cysteine through the conserved F or W. The D gene is left open where the match is weak. Only some rows state a clone size, as once, few, many or a class for expanded clones.

d_gene	abundance	v_gene	j_gene	CDR3nt	CDR3aa
.	.	TRBV27	TRBJ2-3	TGTGCCAGCAGAACTAGGAGCACAGATACGCAGTATTTT	CASRTRSTDTQYF
TRBD1	.	TRBV6-6	TRBJ2-5	TGTGCCAGTACAGGGGGCACTCCCCAAGAGACCCAGTACTTC	CASTGGTPQETQYF
.	.	TRBV5-1	TRBJ2-1	TGCGCCAGCTCTTTTGAGGGAGGAAGAAGCCATGAGCAGTTCTTC	CASSFEGGRSHEQFF
TRBD2	.	TRBV11-2	TRBJ2-5	TGTGCCAGCAGCACTAGCGGGGCTCGGGAGACCCAGTACTTC	CASSTSGARETQYF
TRBD2	few	TRBV7-8	TRBJ2-2	TGTGCCAGCAGCGCTGCGGGGGGCACGAACACCGGGGAGCTGTTTTTT	CASSAAGGTNTGELFF
.	.	TRBV2	TRBJ1-2	TGTGCCAGCAGTGAAGTGGGTACTCTAGCGGGAGTCTATGGCTACACCTTC	CASSEVGTLAGVYGYTF
TRBD2	.	TRBV5-4	TRBJ2-7	TGTGCCAGCAGTCGACTAGCGGGAGTGGGCGAGCAGTACTTC	CASSRLAGVGEQYF
TRBD2	.	TRBV6-6	TRBJ2-1	TGTGCCAGCAGTTACCCGAGCGGGGGGGTCGATGAGCAGTTCTTC	CASSYPSGGVDEQFF
TRBD2	.	TRBV6-7	TRBJ2-7	TGTGCCAGCAGTCTAGCGGGAGGGCACTACGAGCAGTACTTC	CASSLAGGHYEQYF
TRBD2	.	TRBV6-5	TRBJ2-7	TGTGCCAGCAGATCACTAGCGTCCTACGAGCAGTACTTC	CASRSLASYEQYF
.	.	TRBV5-4	TRBJ1-2	TGTGCCAGCAGAACTGACGGGACACAGTATGGCTACACCTTC	CASRTDGTQYGYTF
TRBD2	.	TRBV10-3	TRBJ2-1	TGTGCCATCAGTGAGTCAGGAGCGGGAGGGGTCTACAATGAGCAGTTCTTC	CAISESGAGGVYNEQFF
TRBD2	.	TRBV10-2	TRBJ2-7	TGCGCCAGCAGTGAGTCGGTAGCGGGAGCTGACGAGCAGTACTTC	CASSESVAGADEQYF
.	few	TRBV6-6	TRBJ2-5	TGTGCCAGCAGTTACGGGGTCTTGGGGGCAGAGACCCAGTACTTC	CASSYGVLGAETQYF
TRBD2	.	TRBV19	TRBJ2-2	TGTGCCAGCATCCTTTCGGGACTAGCGGGCCAGAACACCGGGGAGCTGTTTTTT	CASILSGLAGQNTGELFF
TRBD1	few	TRBV28	TRBJ2-7	TGTGCCAGCAGCTCCCGGACAGGGAACGAGCAGTACTTC	CASSSRTGNEQYF
.	few	TRBV7-2	TRBJ2-5	TGTGCCAGCAGCTACTCCCGGGGGTTACAAGAGACCCAGTACTTC	CASSYSRGLQETQYF
.	.	TRBV5-1	TRBJ2-2	TGCGCCAGCAGCTTGGATGGTAGTGTGACCGGGGAGCTGTTTTTT	CASSLDGSVTGELFF
.	.	TRBV9	TRBJ1-1	TGTGCCAGCAGCGCCGAACTATTGAACACTGAAGCTTTCTTT	CASSAELLNTEAFF
TRBD1	.	TRBV29-1	TRBJ1-1	TGCAGCGCTACAGGGGGGAACACTGAAGCTTTCTTT	CSATGGNTEAFF
.	.	TRBV28	TRBJ2-7	TGTGCCAGCAGCCCACCCCAAACAGGCGGATACGAGCAGTACTTC	CASSPPQTGGYEQYF
TRBD2	.	TRBV11-1	TRBJ2-1	TGTGCCAGCAGCTTAGCCCCTAGCGGACACAATGAGCAGTTCTTC	CASSLAPSGHNEQFF
.	.	TRBV4-2	TRBJ2-1	TGTGCCAGCAGCCAAGGTCGTCCCTACAATGAGCAGTTCTTC	CASSQGRPYNEQFF
TRBD2	.	TRBV5-6	TRBJ2-2	TGTGCCAGCAGACAAAAAAGGACTAGCGGGAGCACCGGGGAGCTGTTTTTT	CASRQKRTSGSTGELFF
TRBD1	.	TRBV14	TRBJ2-7	TGTGCCAGCAGCCAACAAACAGGGGCCATCTACGAGCAGTACTTC	CASSQQTGAIYEQYF
.	.	TRBV5-1	TRBJ2-1	TGCGCCAGCAGCTACCCGGACTACGCAAATGAGCAGTTCTTC	CASSYPDYANEQFF
TRBD1	.	TRBV5-4	TRBJ1-1	TGTGCCAGCAAAGGGGGCTCTGGGATGAACACTGAAGCTTTCTTT	CASKGGSGMNTEAFF
.	.	TRBV10-3	TRBJ2-7	TGTGCCATCAGTGAAGGCAGGCTTTACGAGCAGTACTTC	CAISEGRLYEQYF
TRBD1	.	TRBV11-3	TRBJ1-1	TGTGCCAGCAGACTTCAACAGGGGACTGAAGCTTTCTTT	CASRLQQGTEAFF
TRBD2	.	TRBV27	TRBJ2-3	TGTGCCAGCAGTCTCTGGACTAGCGGGGGCACAGATACGCAGTATTTT	CASSLWTSGGTDTQYF
TRBD1	.	TRBV7-2	TRBJ1-5	TGTGCCAGCAGCGGGACAGGGGGCTCGCAGCCCCAGCATTTT	CASSGTGGSQPQHF
TRBD2	once	TRBV10-3	TRBJ2-7	TGTGCCATCAGTGGGACTAGCAGCTACGAGCAGTACTTC	CAISGTSSYEQYF
.	few	TRBV11-3	TRBJ2-3	TGTGCCAGCAGCTACGGCGGGGGCCTTAGCACAGATACGCAGTATTTT	CASSYGGGLSTDTQYF
.	.	TRBV4-3	TRBJ1-1	TGCGCCAGCAGCCAAGAGACCGGGAGGGGTACCGCTTTCTTT	CASSQETGRGTAFF
TRBD1	.	TRBV27	TRBJ1-5	TGTGCCAGCAGTCGAATGGGGACAGGGGGCTCTAGCAATCAGCCCCAGCATTTT	CASSRMGTGGSSNQPQHF
.	.	TRBV28	TRBJ1-4	TGTGCCACCTCTGCCGGGTACTATAATGAAAAACTGTTTTTT	CATSAGYYNEKLFF
TRBD1	.	TRBV11-3	TRBJ2-5	TGTGCCAGCAGCCGCCGACAGGGGCAGGTAGAGACCCAGTACTTC	CASSRRQGQVETQYF
.	.	TRBV7-2	TRBJ1-2	TGTGCCAGCAGCTTAGGTCGGGGGGCCTACTATGGCTACACCTTC	CASSLGRGAYYGYTF
.	few	TRBV5-1	TRBJ2-1	TGCGCCAGCAGCTTGGCCCGCGGGGGCACCCTTAAATCCTACAATGAGCAGTTCTTC	CASSLARGGTLKSYNEQFF
TRBD2	.	TRBV7-2	TRBJ2-3	TGTGCCAGCAGCCGCGGGGGGAGTACAGATACGCAGTATTTT	CASSRGGSTDTQYF
.	.	TRBV4-1	TRBJ2-3	TGCGCCAGCAGCGAACGGAGGGGGGGGTTTTCCACAGATACGCAGTATTTT	CASSERRGGFSTDTQYF
TRBD2	.	TRBV19	TRBJ2-2	TGTGCCAGTAGTATTAAGACTAGCGGGCCGGTGGCGGGCGGGGAGCTGTTTTTT	CASSIKTSGPVAGGELFF
.	.	TRBV7-6	TRBJ1-4	TGTGCCAGCAGCTGGACCAGGGGAGGGGGTGAAAAACTGTTTTTT	CASSWTRGGGEKLFF
.	once	TRBV30	TRBJ2-7	TGTGCCTGGAGAGCCGCAGGGTACGAGCAGTACTTC	CAWRAAGYEQYF
.	.	TRBV11-3	TRBJ2-3	TGTGCCAGCAGCGCAGGGATTGGAACAGATACGCAGTATTTT	CASSAGIGTDTQYF
TRBD2	.	TRBV4-2	TRBJ2-7	TGTGCCAGCAGCCCCGAACGGGGGGGCTCCTACGAGCAGTACTTC	CASSPERGGSYEQYF